Listed below are T cell receptor beta chains from one sample, sequenced in a study of cytomegalovirus exposure and HLA in healthy donors. The method was immunoSEQ multiplex PCR; TCRdb's version includes in-frame clones alone and lacks a portion of them. The repertoire holds about 180,000 clones, with about three quarters as singletons. Sequencing used PBMCs. These receptors were collected from a man in his forties in good health and CMV-seropositive. Each CDR3 is given without its conserved first and last residue. A D gene is named only where the DNA matches it firmly.

TRBJ2-4 . TRBV6-1 ASISGAKNIQY
TRBJ2-1 . TRBV2 ASRAGSSYNEQF
TRBJ2-5 . TRBV28 ASSNPQGGRETQY
TRBJ2-1 . TRBV19 ASSLGAVSYNEQF
TRBJ2-6 . TRBV28 ASGGGAGANVLT
TRBJ2-2 TRBD1 TRBV2 ASGGQGWTGELF
TRBJ2-6 . TRBV6-5 ASSYSSSGANGLT
TRBJ1-2 . TRBV6-1 ASSVDPEGGYT
. . TRBV6-5 ASSLSRGFYEQY
TRBJ2-1 TRBD2 TRBV28 ASSSPGTSGSNEQF
TRBJ2-5 TRBD1 TRBV5-1 ASSWSLGTVQETQY
TRBJ2-6 . TRBV7-3 ASSLSSTEVGANGLT
TRBJ2-5 . TRBV14 ASSQDLMVAVD
TRBJ1-4 . TRBV7-9 ASSLALRGGNEKLF
TRBJ2-5 . TRBV27 ASSWSGGHQETQY
TRBJ2-1 . TRBV29-1 SVEDTRSHEQF
TRBJ2-3 TRBD2 TRBV10-2 ASSSWGGSGDTQY
TRBJ1-5 . TRBV27 ASSLVSSRVGNQPQH
TRBJ2-7 TRBD1 TRBV6-5 ASSYSGTGWDEQY
TRBJ1-2 . TRBV6-5 ASSRKDRDYGYT
TRBJ2-2 . TRBV29-1 SVEDLAGPNTGELF
TRBJ1-2 . TRBV6-5 ASSTGGDGYT
TRBJ2-5 TRBD1 TRBV15 ATSRTSTGYQETQY
TRBJ2-1 TRBD1 TRBV5-1 ASSLEAGTAGNEQF
TRBJ2-5 TRBD2 TRBV10-3 AISGSGGPDQETQY
TRBJ2-2 TRBD1 TRBV6-5 ASRDRGVRELF
TRBJ1-4 . TRBV5-5 ASSLVGAGGEKLF